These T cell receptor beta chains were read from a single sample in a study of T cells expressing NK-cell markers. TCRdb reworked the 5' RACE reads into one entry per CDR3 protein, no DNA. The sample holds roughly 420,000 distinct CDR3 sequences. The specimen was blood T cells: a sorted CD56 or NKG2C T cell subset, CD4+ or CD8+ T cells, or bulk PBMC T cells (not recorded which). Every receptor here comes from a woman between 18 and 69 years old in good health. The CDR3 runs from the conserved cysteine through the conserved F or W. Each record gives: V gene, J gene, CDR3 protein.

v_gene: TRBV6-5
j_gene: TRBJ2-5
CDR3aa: CASSFSDIEETQYF

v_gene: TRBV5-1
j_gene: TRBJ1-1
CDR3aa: CASSLPGTVGGSTEAFF

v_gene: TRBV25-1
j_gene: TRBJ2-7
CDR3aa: CASSTGPSYEQYF

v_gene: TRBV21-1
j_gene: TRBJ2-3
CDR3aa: CASSGMAGTTDTQYF

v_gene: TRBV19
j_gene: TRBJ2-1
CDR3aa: CASSIKANEQFF

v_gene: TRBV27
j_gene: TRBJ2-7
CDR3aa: CASNTKQGVPYEQYF

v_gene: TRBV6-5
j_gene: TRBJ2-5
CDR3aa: CASSGTSETQYF

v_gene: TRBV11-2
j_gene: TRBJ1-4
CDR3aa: CASARDRGSKLFF

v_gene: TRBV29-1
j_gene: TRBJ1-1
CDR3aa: CSAVRGALDTEAFF

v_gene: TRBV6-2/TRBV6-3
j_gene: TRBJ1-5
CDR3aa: CASSYSTWSQHF

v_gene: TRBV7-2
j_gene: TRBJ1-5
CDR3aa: CASSLKWDRYQPQHF

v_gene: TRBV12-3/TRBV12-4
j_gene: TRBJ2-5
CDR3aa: CASRVSPGSETQYF

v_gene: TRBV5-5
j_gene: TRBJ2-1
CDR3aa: CASIGVVSFYNEQFF

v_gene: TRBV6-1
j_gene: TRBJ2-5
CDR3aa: CASNRDRGETQYF

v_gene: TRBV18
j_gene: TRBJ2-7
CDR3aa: CASSPRLAGVYEQYF

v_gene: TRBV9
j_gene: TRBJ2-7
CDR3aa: CASSVGGSPTYEQYF

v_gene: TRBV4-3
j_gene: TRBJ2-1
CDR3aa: CASSRTGLSSYNEQFF

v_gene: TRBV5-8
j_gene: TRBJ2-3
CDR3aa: CASSGSWGLTDTQYF

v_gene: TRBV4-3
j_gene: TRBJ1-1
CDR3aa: CASSQEQGATEAFF

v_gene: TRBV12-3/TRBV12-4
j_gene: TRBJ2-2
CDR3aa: CASKNTGELFF

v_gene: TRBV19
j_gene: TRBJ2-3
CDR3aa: CASSSPGQVEYF

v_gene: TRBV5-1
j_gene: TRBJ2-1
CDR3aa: CASSLEGVGEQFF

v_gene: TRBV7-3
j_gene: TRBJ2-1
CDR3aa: CASSPGTLLNEQFF

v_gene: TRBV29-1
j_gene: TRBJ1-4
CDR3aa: CSVEGAIGEKLFF

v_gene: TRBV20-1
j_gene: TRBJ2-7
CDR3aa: CSARPRGRETHEQYF

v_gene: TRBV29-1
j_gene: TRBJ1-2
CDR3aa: CSVEGTTENYGYTF

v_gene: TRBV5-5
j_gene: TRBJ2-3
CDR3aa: CASSLASSQGDTQYF

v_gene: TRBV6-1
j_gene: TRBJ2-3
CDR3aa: CASTAGGPLSRTDTQYF

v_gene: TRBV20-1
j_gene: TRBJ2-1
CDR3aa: CSARDFSSGPYNEQFF

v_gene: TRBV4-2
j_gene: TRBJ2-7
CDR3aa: CASSQPGRRSSYEQYF

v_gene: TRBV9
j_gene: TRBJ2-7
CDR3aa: CASSGQVGGSSYEQYF

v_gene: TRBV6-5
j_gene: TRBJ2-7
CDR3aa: CASSYASSGWSFYEQYF

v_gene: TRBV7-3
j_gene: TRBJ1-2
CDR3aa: CASSPPRDYGYTF

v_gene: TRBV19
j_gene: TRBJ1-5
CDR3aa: CASSILGTAPLSNQPQHF

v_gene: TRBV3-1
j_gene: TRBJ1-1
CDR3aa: CASSQGESSEAFF

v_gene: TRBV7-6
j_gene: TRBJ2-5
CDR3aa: CASSLDHGLSVQETQYF

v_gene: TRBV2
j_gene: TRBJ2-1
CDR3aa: CASSKTGADSGEQFF

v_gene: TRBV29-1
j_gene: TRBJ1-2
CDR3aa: CSVRGTGGNGYTF

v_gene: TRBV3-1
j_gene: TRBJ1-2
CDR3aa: CASSQGGGPGYGYTF

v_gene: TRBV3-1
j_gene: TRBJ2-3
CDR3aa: CASSQVGSSGRLTDTQYF